This TCR beta chain was documented in a study of neurological immune-mediated disorders. This clonotype occurred many times. The antigen is unknown. Whole-study results and caveats: Because no CDR3 amino acid sequences were shared across subjects by expanded clones, private repertoires were suggested in all groups. The authors found no clinical or MRI feature associated with the multiple sclerosis repertoire cluster. One related-CDR3 cluster, identified by phylogenetic grouping, held the repertoires of 18 of 34 multiple sclerosis patients and was a possible signature.

V shed 0 bases and J shed 0 bases, with 12 bases lying between them. Looked up from germline, CDR1 is LGHDT and CDR2 is YNNKEL (reference sequence). The CDR3 totals 16 residues. The team produced cDNA through 5'RACE using 10-nucleotide random UMIs. TCRdb re-derived calls from the 5' RACE reads in MiXCR, one entry per CDR3 protein. Of about 58,000 distinct CDR3 sequences detected, 2% to 2.5% appear once; the ten largest clones hold about 3%. The specimen was PBMCs. The chain joins TRBV3-1 to TRBJ2-7, with a tentative D call TRBD2 (6 bases). The sequence derives from a man aged 50-60 years with multiple sclerosis. CDR3 in amino acids: CASSQDWRGISYEQYF. DNA for the CDR3: TGTGCCAGCAGCCAAGATTGGCGGGGAATCTCCTACGAGCAGTACTTC.